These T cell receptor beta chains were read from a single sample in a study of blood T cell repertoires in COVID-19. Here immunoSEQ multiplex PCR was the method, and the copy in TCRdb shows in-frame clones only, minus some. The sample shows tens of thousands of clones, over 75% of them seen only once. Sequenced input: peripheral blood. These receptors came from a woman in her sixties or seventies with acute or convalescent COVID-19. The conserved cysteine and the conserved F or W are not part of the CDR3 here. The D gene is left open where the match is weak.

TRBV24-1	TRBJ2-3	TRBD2	ATSAIPGRRTSGEPDTQY
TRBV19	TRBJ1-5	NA	ATAIVGSNQPQH
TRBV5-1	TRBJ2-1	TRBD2	ASGRESGALGEQF
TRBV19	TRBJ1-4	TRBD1	ASSSRQGIGEKLF
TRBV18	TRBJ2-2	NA	ASSPGLNTGELF
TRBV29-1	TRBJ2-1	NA	SVGGGVGEQF
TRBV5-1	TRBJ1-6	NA	ASSLGQDNSPLH
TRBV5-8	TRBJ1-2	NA	ASRYFFYGYT
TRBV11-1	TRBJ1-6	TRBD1	ASSAIQGSNSPLH
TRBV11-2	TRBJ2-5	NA	ASSLDLGQETQY
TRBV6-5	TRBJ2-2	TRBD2	ASSPLAGGGGELF
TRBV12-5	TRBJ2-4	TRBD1	ASGPSGGRNIQY
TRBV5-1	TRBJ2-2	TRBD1	ASGDSPTNTGELF
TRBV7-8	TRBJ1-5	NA	ASSSMRAVSNQPQH
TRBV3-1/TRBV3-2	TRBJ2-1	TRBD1	ASSQGTGLYEQF
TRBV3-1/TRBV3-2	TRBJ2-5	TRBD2	ASSQARLAGGLQETQY
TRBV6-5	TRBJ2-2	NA	ATRGGGELF
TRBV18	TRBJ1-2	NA	ASSPTGTPGGYT
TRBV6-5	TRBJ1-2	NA	ASTQRGLNYGYT
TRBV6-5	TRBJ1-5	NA	ASERFLGNQPQH
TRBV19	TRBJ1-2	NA	ASTLRGGGYGYT
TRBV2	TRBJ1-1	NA	ASKTTGATEAF
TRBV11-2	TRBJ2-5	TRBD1	ASSRRDRGQKTQY
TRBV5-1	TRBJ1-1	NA	ASSFGNKNTEAF
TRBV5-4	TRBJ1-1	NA	ASSLVIGENTEAF
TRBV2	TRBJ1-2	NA	ASSLVTGYGYT
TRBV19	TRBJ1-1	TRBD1	ASTRTGWTEAF
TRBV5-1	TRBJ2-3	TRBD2	ASSPGLAFSTDTQY
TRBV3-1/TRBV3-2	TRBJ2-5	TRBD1	ASSRRDRQETQY
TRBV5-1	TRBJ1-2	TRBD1	ASSWTGGSNYGYT
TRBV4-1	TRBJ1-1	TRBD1	ASSQPGQTAF
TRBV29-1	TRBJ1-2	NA	SVEVQGIYGYT
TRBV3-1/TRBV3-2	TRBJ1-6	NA	ASSQGLRWGRNSPLH
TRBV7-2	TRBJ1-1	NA	ASSLVLEDTEAF
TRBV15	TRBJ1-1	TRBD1	ATSRDQGGNTEAF
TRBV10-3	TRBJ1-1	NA	AISDWAGHTEAF
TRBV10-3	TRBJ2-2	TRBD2	AIRPGLAGGPSTGELF
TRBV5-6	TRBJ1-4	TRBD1	ASSYGTGGVMEKLF
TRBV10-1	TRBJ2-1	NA	ASSELALLPNEQF
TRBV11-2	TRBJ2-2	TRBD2	ASSLAGGPSGELF
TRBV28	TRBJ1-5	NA	ASNQRQYSNQPQH
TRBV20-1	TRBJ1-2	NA	SSRPGDGYT
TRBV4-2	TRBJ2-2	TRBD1	ATTATTGTGHTGELF